This T cell receptor (beta chain) was observed in a study of T cell responses to AZD1222 COVID-19 vaccine. The assay was immunoSEQ multiplex PCR, and TCRdb's table has in-frame clones only and misses some. This sample carries some 150,000 clones, around 92% of them seen once, and the ten largest clones take about 3.7%. Recipients boosted at about 4 weeks or about 12 weeks are pooled. General observations from the study: Spike-specific TCR breadth and depth went up after people got two AZD1222 doses. Baseline seropositivity occurred in only six AZD1222 recipients. Clonal diversity was possibly underestimated, and white British individuals and females predominated among donors.

Germline V gene lookup returns CDR1 MNHEY and CDR2 SVGEGT. The CDR3 length is 15 residues. V lost 4 bases and J lost 2; bases outside the gene matches: 2. About this clone itself: Its antigen is unknown.

The clonotype comes from an adult who received the AZD1222 COVID-19 vaccine. Sample: peripheral blood, taken 28 days after the second AZD1222 dose. This sequence joins TRBV6-2 or TRBV6-3 and TRBJ1-6; 7 bases map to TRBD1. CDR3 residues: CASSSTGTYNSPLHF. In nucleotides, the CDR3 is TGTGCCAGCAGTTCGACAGGGACCTATAATTCACCCCTCCACTTT.